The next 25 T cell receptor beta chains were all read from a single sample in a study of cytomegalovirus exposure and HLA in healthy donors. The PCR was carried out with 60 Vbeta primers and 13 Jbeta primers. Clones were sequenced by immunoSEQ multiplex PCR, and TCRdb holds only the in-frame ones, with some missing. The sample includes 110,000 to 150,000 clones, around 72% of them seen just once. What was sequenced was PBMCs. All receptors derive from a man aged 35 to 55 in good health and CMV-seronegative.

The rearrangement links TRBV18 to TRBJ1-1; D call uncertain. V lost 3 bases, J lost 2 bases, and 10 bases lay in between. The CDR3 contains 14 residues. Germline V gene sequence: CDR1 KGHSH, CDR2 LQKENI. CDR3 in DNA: TGTGCCAGCTCACCGTTGGAGGGTAACACTGAAGCTTTCTTT. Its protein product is CASSPLEGNTEAFF.

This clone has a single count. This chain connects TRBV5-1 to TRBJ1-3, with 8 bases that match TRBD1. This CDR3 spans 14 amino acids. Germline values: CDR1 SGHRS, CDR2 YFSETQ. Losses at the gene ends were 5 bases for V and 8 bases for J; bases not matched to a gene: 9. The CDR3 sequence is CASSRDRGVDTIYF. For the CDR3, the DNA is TGCGCCAGCAGTCGTGACAGGGGAGTAGACACCATATATTTT. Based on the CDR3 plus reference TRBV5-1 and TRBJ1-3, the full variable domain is KAGVTQTPRYLIKTRGQQVTLSCSPISGHRSVSWYQQTPGQGLQFLFEYFSETQRNKGNFPGRFSGRQFSNSRSEMNVSTLELGDSALYLCASSRDRGVDTIYFGEGSWLTVV.

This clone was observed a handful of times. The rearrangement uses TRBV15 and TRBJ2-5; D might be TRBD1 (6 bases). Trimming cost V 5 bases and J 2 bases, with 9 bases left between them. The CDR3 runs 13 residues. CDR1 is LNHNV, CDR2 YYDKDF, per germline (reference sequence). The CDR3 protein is CATSRTEQETQYF. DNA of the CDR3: TGTGCCACCAGCCGGACAGAACAAGAGACCCAGTACTTC.

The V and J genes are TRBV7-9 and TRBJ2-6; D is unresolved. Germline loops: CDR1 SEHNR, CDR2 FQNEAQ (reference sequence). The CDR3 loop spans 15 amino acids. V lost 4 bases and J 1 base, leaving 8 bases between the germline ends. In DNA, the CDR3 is TGTGCCAGCAGCTCTCCCAGTTCTGGGGCCAACGTCCTGACTTTC. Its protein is CASSSPSSGANVLTF.

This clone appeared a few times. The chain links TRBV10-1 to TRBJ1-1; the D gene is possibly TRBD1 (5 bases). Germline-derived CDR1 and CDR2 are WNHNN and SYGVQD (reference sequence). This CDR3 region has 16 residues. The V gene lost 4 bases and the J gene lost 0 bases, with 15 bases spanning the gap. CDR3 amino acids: CASSAGQGGMNTEAFF. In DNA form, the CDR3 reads TGCGCCAGCAGTGCTGGGCAGGGTGGCATGAACACTGAAGCTTTCTTT.

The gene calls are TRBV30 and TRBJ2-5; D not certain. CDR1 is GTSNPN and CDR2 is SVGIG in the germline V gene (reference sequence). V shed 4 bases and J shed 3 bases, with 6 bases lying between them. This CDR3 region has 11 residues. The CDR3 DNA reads TGTGCCTGGAACTATAAAGAGACCCAGTACTTC. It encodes CAWNYKETQYF.

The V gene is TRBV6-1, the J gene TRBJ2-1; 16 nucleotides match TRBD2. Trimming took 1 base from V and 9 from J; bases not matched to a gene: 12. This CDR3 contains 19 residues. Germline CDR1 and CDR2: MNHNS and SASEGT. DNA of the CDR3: TGTGCCAGCAGTGAAGAACCGGGACTAGCGGGAGGGCCGAATAGTGAGCAGTTCTTC. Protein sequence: CASSEEPGLAGGPNSEQFF.

The CDR3 DNA reads TGTGCCTCCAGAGTACAGGGGGCGCGCACTGAAGCTTTCTTT. Amino acid sequence: CASRVQGARTEAFF. The chain employs TRBV10-3 and TRBJ1-1, with 9 positions matching TRBD1. Germline trimming cut 11 bases from V and 4 bases from J; bases unmatched to any gene: 11. The CDR3 consists of 14 residues. Germline CDR1 is ENHRY and CDR2 is SYGVKD.

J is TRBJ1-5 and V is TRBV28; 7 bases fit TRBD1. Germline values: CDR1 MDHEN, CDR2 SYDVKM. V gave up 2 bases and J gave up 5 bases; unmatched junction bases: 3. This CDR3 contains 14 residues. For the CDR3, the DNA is TGTGCCAGCAGTTTACCAGGGGGTCATCAGCCCCAGCATTTT. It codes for CASSLPGGHQPQHF.

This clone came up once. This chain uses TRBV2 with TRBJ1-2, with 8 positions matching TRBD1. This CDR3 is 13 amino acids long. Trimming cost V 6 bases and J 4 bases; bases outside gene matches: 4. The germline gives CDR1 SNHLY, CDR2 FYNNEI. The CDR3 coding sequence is TGTGCCAGCAGCCGGGACAGGAGCTATGGCTACACCTTC. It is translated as CASSRDRSYGYTF. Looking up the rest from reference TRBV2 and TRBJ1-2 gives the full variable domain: EPEVTQTPSHQVTQMGQEVILRCVPISNHLYFYWYRQILGQKVEFLVSFYNNEISEKSEIFDDQFSVERPDGSNFTLKIRSTKLEDSAMYFCASSRDRSYGYTFGSGTRLTVV.

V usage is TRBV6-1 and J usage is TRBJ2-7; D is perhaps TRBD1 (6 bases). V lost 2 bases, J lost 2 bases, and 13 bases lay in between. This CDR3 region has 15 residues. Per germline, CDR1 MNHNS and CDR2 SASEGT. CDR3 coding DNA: TGTGCCAGCAGTGAAACAGGGACAACTGCCTACGAGCAGTACTTC. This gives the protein CASSETGTTAYEQYF.

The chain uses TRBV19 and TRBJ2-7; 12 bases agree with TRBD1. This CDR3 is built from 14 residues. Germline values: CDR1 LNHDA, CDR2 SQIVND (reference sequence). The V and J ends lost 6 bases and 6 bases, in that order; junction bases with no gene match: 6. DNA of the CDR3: TGTGCCAGTAGACGGGGACAGGGGGCGGGCGAGCAGTACTTC. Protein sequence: CASRRGQGAGEQYF.

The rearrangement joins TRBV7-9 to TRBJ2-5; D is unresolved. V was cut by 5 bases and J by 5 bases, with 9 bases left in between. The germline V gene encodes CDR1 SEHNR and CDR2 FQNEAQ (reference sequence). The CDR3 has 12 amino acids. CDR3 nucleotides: TGTGCCAGCAGCCCCGCGTTTGAGACCCAGTACTTC. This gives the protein CASSPAFETQYF.

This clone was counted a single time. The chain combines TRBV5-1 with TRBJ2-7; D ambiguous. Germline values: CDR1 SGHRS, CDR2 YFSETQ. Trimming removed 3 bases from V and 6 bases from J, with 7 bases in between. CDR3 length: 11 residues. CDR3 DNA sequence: TGCGCCAGCAGCTCAGATGGCGAGCAGTACTTC. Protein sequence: CASSSDGEQYF.

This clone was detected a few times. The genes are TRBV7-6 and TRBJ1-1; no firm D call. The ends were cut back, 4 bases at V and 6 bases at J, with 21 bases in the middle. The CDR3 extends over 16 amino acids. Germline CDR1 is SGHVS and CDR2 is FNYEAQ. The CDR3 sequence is CASSSLSRQEGAEAFF. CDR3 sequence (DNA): TGTGCCAGCAGCTCCCTAAGCCGACAAGAGGGTGCTGAAGCTTTCTTT.

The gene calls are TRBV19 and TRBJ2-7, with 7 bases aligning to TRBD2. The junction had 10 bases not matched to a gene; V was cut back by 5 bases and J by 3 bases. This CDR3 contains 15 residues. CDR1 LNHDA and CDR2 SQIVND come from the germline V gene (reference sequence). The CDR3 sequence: CASSPGAGPRYEQYF. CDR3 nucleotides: TGTGCCAGTAGTCCAGGAGCGGGACCCCGCTACGAGCAGTACTTC.

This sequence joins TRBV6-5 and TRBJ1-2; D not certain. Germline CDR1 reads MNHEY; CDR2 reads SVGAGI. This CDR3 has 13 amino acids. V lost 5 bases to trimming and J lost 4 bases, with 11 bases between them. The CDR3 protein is CASSPSPSYGYTF. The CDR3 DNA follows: TGTGCCAGCAGTCCAAGCCCCTCCTATGGCTACACCTTC.

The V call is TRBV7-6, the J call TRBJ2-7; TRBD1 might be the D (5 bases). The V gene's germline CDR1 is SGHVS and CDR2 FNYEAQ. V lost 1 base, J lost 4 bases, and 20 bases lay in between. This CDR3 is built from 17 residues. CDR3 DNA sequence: TGTGCCAGCAGCTTAGGCCCATTTAAGACAGCCTCGTACGAGCAGTACTTC. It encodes CASSLGPFKTASYEQYF.

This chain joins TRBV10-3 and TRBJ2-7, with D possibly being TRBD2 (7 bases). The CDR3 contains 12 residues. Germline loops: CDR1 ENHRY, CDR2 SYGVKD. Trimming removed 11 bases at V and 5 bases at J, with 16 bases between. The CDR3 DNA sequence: TGTGCCCTTCGGGGGGCGGGCGACGAGCAGTACTTC. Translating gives CALRGAGDEQYF.

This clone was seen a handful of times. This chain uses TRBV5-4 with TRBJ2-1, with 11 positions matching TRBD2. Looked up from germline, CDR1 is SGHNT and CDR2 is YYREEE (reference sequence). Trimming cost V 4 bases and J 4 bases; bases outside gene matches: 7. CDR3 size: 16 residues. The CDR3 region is CASSTGLAGMYNEQFF. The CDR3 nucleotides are TGTGCCAGCAGCACCGGACTAGCGGGCATGTACAATGAGCAGTTCTTC.

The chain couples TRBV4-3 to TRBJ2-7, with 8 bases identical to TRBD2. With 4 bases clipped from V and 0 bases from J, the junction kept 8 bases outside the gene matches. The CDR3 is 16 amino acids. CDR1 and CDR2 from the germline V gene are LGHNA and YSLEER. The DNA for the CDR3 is TGCGCCAGCAGCCGAGCAGCGGGGGCCCTCTCCTACGAGCAGTACTTC. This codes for CASSRAAGALSYEQYF.

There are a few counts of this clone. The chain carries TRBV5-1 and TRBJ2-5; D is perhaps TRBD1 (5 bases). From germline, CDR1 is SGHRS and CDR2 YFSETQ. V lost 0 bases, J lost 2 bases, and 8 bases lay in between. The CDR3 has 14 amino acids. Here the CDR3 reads CASSLEAGQETQYF. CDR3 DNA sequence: TGCGCCAGCAGCTTGGAGGCAGGGCAAGAGACCCAGTACTTC.

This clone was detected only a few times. This CDR3 is CASSGSNEQFF. Written as DNA, the CDR3 is TGTGCCAGCAGCGGGAGCAATGAGCAGTTCTTC. The genes are TRBV9 and TRBJ2-1; D is unresolved. Germline values: CDR1 SGDLS, CDR2 YYNGEE. The CDR3 has 11 residues. V was shortened by 3 bases and J by 6 bases, with 4 bases between the two germline ends.

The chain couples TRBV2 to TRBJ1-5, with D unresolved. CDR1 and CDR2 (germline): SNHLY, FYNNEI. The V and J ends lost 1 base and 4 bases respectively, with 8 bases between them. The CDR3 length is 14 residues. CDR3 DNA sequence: TGTGCCAGCAGTGAAGAGGGAGGGAATCAGCCCCAGCATTTT. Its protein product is CASSEEGGNQPQHF. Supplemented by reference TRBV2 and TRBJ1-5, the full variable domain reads EPEVTQTPSHQVTQMGQEVILRCVPISNHLYFYWYRQILGQKVEFLVSFYNNEISEKSEIFDDQFSVERPDGSNFTLKIRSTKLEDSAMYFCASSEEGGNQPQHFGDGTRLSIL.

In nucleotides, the CDR3 is TGTGCCAGCAGTTTCTTGGGGGGCACTGAAGCTTTCTTT. This sequence encodes CASSFLGGTEAFF. The rearrangement uses TRBV27 and TRBJ1-1; D possibly corresponds to TRBD1 (5 bases). This CDR3 has 13 residues. Germline CDR1 MNHEY, CDR2 SMNVEV (reference sequence). Between the trimmed V and J ends, which lost 3 bases and 4 bases, there was a span of 9 bases.